A selection of T cell receptor beta chains follows, all from one sample in a study of shared clonotypes between healthy human individuals. TCRdb keeps only in-frame clones here, not all; method: immunoSEQ multiplex PCR. The sample consists of roughly 650,000 clones, 95% to 98% of them appearing once. The material sequenced was naive CD4+ T cells sorted from blood. The source of these receptors is a young woman in good health. Each CDR3 is given with its conserved first and last residue. D genes are given only for firm matches. Part of the rows lack a size; the others show once, few, many or a class for expanded clones.

cdr3_length j_call d_call v_call clone_size cdr3_nt cdr3_aa
16 TRBJ2-7 TRBD2 TRBV2 . TGTGCCAGCAAAAGTGGCGAGGGTACCGGGAGGTACGAGCAGTACTTC CASKSGEGTGRYEQYF
13 TRBJ2-3 . TRBV28 . TGTGCCAGCAAGGTGGCGGGCACAGATACGCAGTATTTT CASKVAGTDTQYF
14 TRBJ2-3 TRBD2 TRBV2 . TGTGCCAGCAGTGACGGACTAGCGGGGAATACGCAGTATTTT CASSDGLAGNTQYF
13 TRBJ2-7 TRBD2 TRBV7-8 . TGTGCCAGCAGCCCGGCGGGAGTTTACGAGCAGTACTTC CASSPAGVYEQYF
13 TRBJ1-1 . TRBV28 . TGTGCCAGCAGTCGGACACGGAACACTGAAGCTTTCTTT CASSRTRNTEAFF
17 TRBJ2-3 TRBD2 TRBV5-1 . TGCGCCAGCAGCTGGGGAATAGCGGGAGTTCTCCCTGGTACGCAGTATTTT CASSWGIAGVLPGTQYF
13 TRBJ2-1 TRBD1 TRBV7-7 . TGTGCCAACCGACAGGGCCTAACCAATGAGCAGTTCTTC CANRQGLTNEQFF
14 TRBJ2-7 . TRBV27 . TGTGCCAGCAGTAAAAATGGGGCCTCCTACGAGCAGTACTTC CASSKNGASYEQYF
17 TRBJ1-5 . TRBV7-8 . TGTGCCAGCAGCTTAGTGGCCGTTGCCCGTCCAAATCAGCCCCAGCATTTT CASSLVAVARPNQPQHF
16 TRBJ2-7 . TRBV27 . TGTGCCAGCAGTTTTGTACCGGGCCCCGGTGGGCACGAGCAGTACTTC CASSFVPGPGGHEQYF
15 TRBJ2-3 . TRBV6-6 . TGTGCCAGCAGTGCCTCAGGGGGGGCCACAGATACGCAGTATTTT CASSASGGATDTQYF
15 TRBJ2-3 . TRBV5-1 . TGCGCCAGCAGCTTGGAGAATCGAGGTCCAGATACGCAGTATTTT CASSLENRGPDTQYF
17 TRBJ2-6 TRBD2 TRBV18 . TGTGCCAGCTCACCAGAGGCGGGAGGAACTGGGGCCAACGTCCTGACTTTC CASSPEAGGTGANVLTF
13 TRBJ1-3 . TRBV6-1 . TGTGCCAGCAGTGAACTCAGTGGAAACACCATATATTTT CASSELSGNTIYF
15 TRBJ1-1 . TRBV28 . TGTGCCAGCAGTCCTCCTACGACAGAGAACACTGAAGCTTTCTTT CASSPPTTENTEAFF
19 TRBJ1-5 . TRBV19 . TGTGCCAGTAGTATTATGGGACACCCTTTCTCCATGGACAATCAGCCCCAGCATTTT CASSIMGHPFSMDNQPQHF
16 TRBJ2-7 . TRBV5-1 . TGCGCCAGCAGCTTGGCGGCGGCTCCAGGTGGCTACGAGCAGTACTTC CASSLAAAPGGYEQYF
11 TRBJ2-5 TRBD2 TRBV19 . TGTGCCAGTAGGCGGGGGGAGACCCAGTACTTC CASRRGETQYF
16 TRBJ2-7 . TRBV5-4 . TGTGCCAGCAGCTTGGCCAACTTCCGGGGCTCCTACGAGCAGTACTTC CASSLANFRGSYEQYF
12 TRBJ1-1 . TRBV7-9 . TGTGCCAGCAGCCCCGGGGTGGGGACAGCTTTCTTT CASSPGVGTAFF
14 TRBJ2-3 TRBD2 TRBV18 . TGTGCCAGCTCACCAGATCCTAGCGGAGATACGCAGTATTTT CASSPDPSGDTQYF
15 TRBJ1-4 . TRBV27 . TGTGCCAGCAGTTTATTTTCCAGGGATAATGAAAAACTGTTTTTT CASSLFSRDNEKLFF
14 TRBJ2-7 TRBD2 TRBV19 . TGTGCCAGTAGTATAGACCGACTAGCGGGCGAGCAGTACTTC CASSIDRLAGEQYF
13 TRBJ2-7 . TRBV29-1 . TGCAGCGTTGTCGTACGGAACCTTTACGAGCAGTACTTC CSVVVRNLYEQYF
14 TRBJ2-3 TRBD1 TRBV15 few TGTGCCACCAGCAGGGGGACAGGGTCAGATACGCAGTATTTT CATSRGTGSDTQYF
15 TRBJ2-3 . TRBV5-1 . TGCGCCAGCAGCTTACCGACAGGTCAAGCAGATACGCAGTATTTT CASSLPTGQADTQYF
14 TRBJ2-2 . TRBV5-1 . TGCGCCAGTGACGGGATGGAGGGAACCGGGGAGCTGTTTTTT CASDGMEGTGELFF
12 TRBJ2-3 . TRBV6-6 . TGTGCCAGCTTGGGACGCACAGATACGCAGTATTTT CASLGRTDTQYF
19 TRBJ2-3 TRBD2 TRBV7-9 . TGTGCCAGCAGCGATGGACTAGCGGGAGTTGGCGCGATGACAGATACGCAGTATTTT CASSDGLAGVGAMTDTQYF
16 TRBJ2-1 TRBD2 TRBV13 . TGTGCCAGCAGCTTTCTAGCGGGAGGGCCCTTCAATGAGCAGTTCTTC CASSFLAGGPFNEQFF
17 TRBJ2-3 TRBD2 TRBV29-1 . TGCAGCGTCGCTTACCCTGGACTAGCGGCTAGCACAGATACGCAGTATTTT CSVAYPGLAASTDTQYF
14 TRBJ1-1 . TRBV4-1 . TGCGCCAGCAGCCTCGGGGAAGACTACACTGAAGCTTTCTTT CASSLGEDYTEAFF
15 TRBJ2-3 . TRBV5-6 . TGTGCCAGCAGGCCTTTGGACCAGGTCTTCCCCACGCAGTATTTT CASRPLDQVFPTQYF
14 TRBJ1-5 . TRBV25-1 once TGTGCCAGCGCTCCCCCCGGTCGAAGTCAGCCCCAGCATTTT CASAPPGRSQPQHF
14 TRBJ1-1 TRBD1 TRBV6-1 once TGTGCCGGACCGCCACAGGGGGCAGATACTGAAGCTTTCTTT CAGPPQGADTEAFF
15 TRBJ1-4 . TRBV2 . TGTGCCAGCAGTGCGGGGGCGGCTGACCATGAAAAACTGTTTTTT CASSAGAADHEKLFF
14 TRBJ2-7 . TRBV28 . TGTGCCAGCAGTTCTCTGAATTCCCTCACCGAGCAGTACTTC CASSSLNSLTEQYF
15 TRBJ2-7 TRBD2 TRBV30 . TGTGCCTGCGCTGCCCTGACTAGCGGGCTCTACGAGCAGTACTTC CACAALTSGLYEQYF
17 TRBJ1-4 . TRBV13 . TGTGCCAGCAGCTTCGGCCAGGCACGGGAGGCTAATGAAAAACTGTTTTTT CASSFGQAREANEKLFF
16 TRBJ1-4 . TRBV27 . TGTGCCAGCAGTCCCCTCACACAGGCAGGTGGTGAAAAACTGTTTTTT CASSPLTQAGGEKLFF
14 TRBJ1-3 . TRBV15 . TGTGCCACCAGCAGGGGGAGCTCTGGAAACACCATATATTTT CATSRGSSGNTIYF
15 TRBJ2-5 . TRBV11-2 . TGTGCCAGCAGCCCCTCCTCGGGACTTCTAGAGACCCAGTACTTC CASSPSSGLLETQYF
15 TRBJ2-3 . TRBV27 once TGTGCCAGCAGCTCCACCGGGACGAAGAGAGATACGCAGTATTTT CASSSTGTKRDTQYF
15 TRBJ1-6 TRBD1 TRBV28 . TGTGCCAGCAGTTTGGACCGGGACAGGGGTTCACCCCTCCACTTT CASSLDRDRGSPLHF
15 TRBJ2-1 TRBD2 TRBV6-5 . TGTGCCAGCAGCAGACTAGCGGGAGGCTACAATGAGCAGTTCTTC CASSRLAGGYNEQFF
15 TRBJ2-7 . TRBV28 . TGTGCCAGCAGTTTACTCATCGGTTCCTCCTACGAGCAGTACTTC CASSLLIGSSYEQYF
13 TRBJ2-5 . TRBV5-1 . TGCGCCAGCAGCTTGAGGGTAGGGGAGACCCAGTACTTC CASSLRVGETQYF
12 TRBJ1-5 . TRBV5-6 . TGTGCCAGCAGCTTGCGTGAACAGCCCCAGCATTTT CASSLREQPQHF
15 TRBJ2-7 . TRBV10-1 . TGCGCCAGCAGTGTGTCGTGGGGTTCCCTCTACGAGCAGTACTTC CASSVSWGSLYEQYF
13 TRBJ1-5 . TRBV6-5 . TGTGCCAGCAGTTACTCGAAAGTTCAGCCCCAGCATTTT CASSYSKVQPQHF
15 TRBJ2-7 TRBD2 TRBV18 . TGTGCCAGCTCGTCGACTAGCGGGAGTAACTACGAGCAGTACTTC CASSSTSGSNYEQYF
19 TRBJ2-1 TRBD2 TRBV4-1 once TGCGCCAGCAGCCAAGGAGGGAGCGGGAGGCCTTTCTCCTACAATGAGCAGTTCTTC CASSQGGSGRPFSYNEQFF
14 TRBJ2-7 . TRBV5-4 . TGTGCCAGCAGTTTTAGAGGGGGGCGCTACGAGCAGTACTTC CASSFRGGRYEQYF
15 TRBJ2-7 TRBD2 TRBV15 . TGTGCCACCAGCAGAGGGGGACTAGCGGACTACGAGCAGTACTTC CATSRGGLADYEQYF
18 TRBJ1-1 . TRBV4-1 . TGCGCCAGCAGCCAAGATTTCCGCACGGGAGGGAGGAAGACTGAAGCTTTCTTT CASSQDFRTGGRKTEAFF
13 TRBJ1-1 . TRBV6-1 . TGTGCCAGCAGTGAATTTGGGAACACTGAAGCTTTCTTT CASSEFGNTEAFF
11 TRBJ1-4 . TRBV28 . TGTGCCAGCACGCAATCAGAAAAACTGTTTTTT CASTQSEKLFF
15 TRBJ1-1 . TRBV27 . TGTGCCAGCAGTCTACGAACAGAGTCGAACACTGAAGCTTTCTTT CASSLRTESNTEAFF
14 TRBJ2-1 TRBD2 TRBV29-1 . TGCAGCGTTGCCCAGACTAGCGTATACAATGAGCAGTTCTTC CSVAQTSVYNEQFF
16 TRBJ2-7 TRBD2 TRBV28 . TGTGCCAGCACCCCCTCCGGGACTAGCGGTTCCTACGAGCAGTACTTC CASTPSGTSGSYEQYF